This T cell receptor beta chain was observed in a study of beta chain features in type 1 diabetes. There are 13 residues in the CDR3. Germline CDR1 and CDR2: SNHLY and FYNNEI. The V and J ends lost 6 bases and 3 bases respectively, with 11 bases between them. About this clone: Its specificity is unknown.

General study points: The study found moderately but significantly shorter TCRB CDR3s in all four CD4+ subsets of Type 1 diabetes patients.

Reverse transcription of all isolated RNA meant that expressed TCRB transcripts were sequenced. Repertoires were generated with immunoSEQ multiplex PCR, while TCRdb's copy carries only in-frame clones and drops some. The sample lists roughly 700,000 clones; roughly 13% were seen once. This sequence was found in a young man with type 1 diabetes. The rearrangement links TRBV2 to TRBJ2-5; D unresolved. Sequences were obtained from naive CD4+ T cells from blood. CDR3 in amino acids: CASSRSWEETQYF. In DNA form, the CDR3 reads TGTGCCAGCAGCAGGAGTTGGGAAGAGACCCAGTACTTC.